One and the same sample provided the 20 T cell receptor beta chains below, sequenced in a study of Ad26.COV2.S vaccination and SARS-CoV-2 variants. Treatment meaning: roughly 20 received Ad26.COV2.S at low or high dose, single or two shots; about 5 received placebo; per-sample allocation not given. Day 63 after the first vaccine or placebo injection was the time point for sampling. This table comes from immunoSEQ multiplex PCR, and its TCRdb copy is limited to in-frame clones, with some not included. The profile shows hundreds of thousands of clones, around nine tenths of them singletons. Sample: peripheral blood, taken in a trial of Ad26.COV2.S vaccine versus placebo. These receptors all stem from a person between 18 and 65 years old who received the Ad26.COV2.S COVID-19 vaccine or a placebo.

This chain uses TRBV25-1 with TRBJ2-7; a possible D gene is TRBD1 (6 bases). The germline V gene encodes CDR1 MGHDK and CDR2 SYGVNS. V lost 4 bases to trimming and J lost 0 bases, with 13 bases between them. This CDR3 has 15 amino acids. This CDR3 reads CASSGGGPSSYEQYF. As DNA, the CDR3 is TGTGCCAGCAGTGGAGGGGGTCCCAGCTCCTACGAGCAGTACTTC.

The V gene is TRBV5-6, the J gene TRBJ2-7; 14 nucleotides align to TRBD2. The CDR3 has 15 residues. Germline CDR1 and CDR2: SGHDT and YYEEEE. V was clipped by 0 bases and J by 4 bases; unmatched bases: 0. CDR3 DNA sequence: TGTGCCAGCAGCTTGGGACTAGCGGGAGGGTACGAGCAGTACTTC. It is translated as CASSLGLAGGYEQYF.

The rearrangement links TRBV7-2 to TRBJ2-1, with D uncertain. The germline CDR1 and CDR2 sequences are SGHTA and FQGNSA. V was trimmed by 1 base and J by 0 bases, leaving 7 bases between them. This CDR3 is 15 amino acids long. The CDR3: CASSLVRNSYNEQFF. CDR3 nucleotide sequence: TGTGCCAGCAGCTTAGTCCGGAACTCCTACAATGAGCAGTTCTTC.

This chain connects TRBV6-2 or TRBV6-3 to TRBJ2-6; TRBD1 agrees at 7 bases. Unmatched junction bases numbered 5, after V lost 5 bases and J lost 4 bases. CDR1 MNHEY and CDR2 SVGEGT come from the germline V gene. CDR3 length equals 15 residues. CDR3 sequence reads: CASSQGGPGANVLTF. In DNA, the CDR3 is TGTGCCAGCAGTCAAGGGGGCCCCGGGGCCAACGTCCTGACTTTC.

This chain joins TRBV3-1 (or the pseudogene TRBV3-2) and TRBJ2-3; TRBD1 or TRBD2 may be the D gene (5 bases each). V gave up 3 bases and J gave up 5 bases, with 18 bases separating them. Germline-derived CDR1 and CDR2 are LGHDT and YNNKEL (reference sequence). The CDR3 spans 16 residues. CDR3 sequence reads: CASSHSLGEQGDTQYF. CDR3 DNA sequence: TGTGCCAGCAGCCATAGTCTGGGGGAGCAGGGAGATACGCAGTATTTT.

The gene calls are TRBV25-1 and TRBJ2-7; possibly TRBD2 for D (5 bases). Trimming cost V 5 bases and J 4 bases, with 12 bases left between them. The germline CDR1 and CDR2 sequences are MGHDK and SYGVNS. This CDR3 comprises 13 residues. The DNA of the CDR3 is TGTGCCAGCAGTAGCGGTAACCTTTACGAGCAGTACTTC. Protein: CASSSGNLYEQYF.

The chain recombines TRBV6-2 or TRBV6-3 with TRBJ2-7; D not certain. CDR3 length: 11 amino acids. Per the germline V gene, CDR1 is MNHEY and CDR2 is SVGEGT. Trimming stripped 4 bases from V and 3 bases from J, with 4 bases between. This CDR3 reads CASSWIYEQYF. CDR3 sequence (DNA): TGTGCCAGCAGTTGGATCTACGAGCAGTACTTC.

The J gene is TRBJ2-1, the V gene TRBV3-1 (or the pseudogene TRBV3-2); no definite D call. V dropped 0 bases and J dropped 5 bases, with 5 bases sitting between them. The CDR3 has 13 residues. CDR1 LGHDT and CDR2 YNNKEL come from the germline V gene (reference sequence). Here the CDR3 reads CASSQDLNNEQFF. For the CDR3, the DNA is TGTGCCAGCAGCCAAGATCTAAACAATGAGCAGTTCTTC.

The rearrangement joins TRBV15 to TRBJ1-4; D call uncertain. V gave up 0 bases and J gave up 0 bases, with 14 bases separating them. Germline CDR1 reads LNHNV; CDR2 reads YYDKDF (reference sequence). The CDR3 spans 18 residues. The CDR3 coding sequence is TGTGCCACCAGCAGAGATCTCAGTCAGGTGGCAACTAATGAAAAACTGTTTTTT. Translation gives CATSRDLSQVATNEKLFF.

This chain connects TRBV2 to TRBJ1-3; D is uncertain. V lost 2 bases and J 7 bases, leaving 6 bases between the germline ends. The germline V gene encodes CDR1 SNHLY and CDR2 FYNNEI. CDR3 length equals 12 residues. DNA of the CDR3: TGTGCCAGCAGTGAATCCAGGAACACCATATATTTT. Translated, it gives CASSESRNTIYF.

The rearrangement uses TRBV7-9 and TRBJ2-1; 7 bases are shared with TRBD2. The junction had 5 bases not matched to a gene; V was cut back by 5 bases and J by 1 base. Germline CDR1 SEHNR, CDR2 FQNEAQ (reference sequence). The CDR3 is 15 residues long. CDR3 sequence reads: CASSEQAGSYNEQFF. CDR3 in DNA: TGTGCCAGCAGCGAACAAGCGGGGTCCTACAATGAGCAGTTCTTC.

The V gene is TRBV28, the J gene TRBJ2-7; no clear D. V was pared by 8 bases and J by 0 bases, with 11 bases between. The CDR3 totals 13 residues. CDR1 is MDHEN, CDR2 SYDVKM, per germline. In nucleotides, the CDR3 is TGTGCCAGCCGGGTGGGAAGCTCCTACGAGCAGTACTTC. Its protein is CASRVGSSYEQYF.

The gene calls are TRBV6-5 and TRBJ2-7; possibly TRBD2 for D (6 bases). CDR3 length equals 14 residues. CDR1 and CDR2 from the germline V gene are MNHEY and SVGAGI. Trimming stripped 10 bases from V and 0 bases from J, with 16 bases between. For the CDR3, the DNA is TGTGCCACTCGACCGGGACTTATCTCCTACGAGCAGTACTTC. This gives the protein CATRPGLISYEQYF.

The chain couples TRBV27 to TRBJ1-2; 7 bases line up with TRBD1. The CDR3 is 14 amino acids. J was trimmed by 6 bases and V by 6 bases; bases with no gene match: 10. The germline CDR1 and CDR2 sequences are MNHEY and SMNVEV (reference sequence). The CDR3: CASSPTGAGHGYTF. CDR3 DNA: TGTGCCAGCAGCCCCACAGGGGCCGGACATGGCTACACCTTC.

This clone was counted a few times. For the CDR3, the DNA is TGCGCCAGCAGCTACGGTGTAGCGGGGTCCTACGAGCAGTACTTC. Residues: CASSYGVAGSYEQYF. The chain employs TRBV4-1 and TRBJ2-7; 8 nucleotides align to TRBD2. Germline V gene data show CDR1 as MGHRA and CDR2 as YSYEKL. With 5 bases clipped from V and 1 base from J, the junction kept 7 bases outside the gene matches. There are 15 residues in the CDR3.

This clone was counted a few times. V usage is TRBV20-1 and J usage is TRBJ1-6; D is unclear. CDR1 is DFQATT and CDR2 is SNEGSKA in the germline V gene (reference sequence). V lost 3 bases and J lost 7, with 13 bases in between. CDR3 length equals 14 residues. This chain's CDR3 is CSASISPTNSPLHF. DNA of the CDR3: TGCAGTGCTAGTATTTCGCCTACCAATTCACCCCTCCACTTT.

CDR3 sequence (DNA): TGTGCCAGCAGCACTACCCCCGGGACTAGCTGGTACGAGCAGTACTTC. This encodes CASSTTPGTSWYEQYF. J is TRBJ2-7 and V is TRBV4-2, with TRBD2 matching over 9 bases. The V and J ends lost 5 bases and 4 bases, in that order; junction bases with no gene match: 12. This CDR3 is 16 amino acids long. Germline lookup yields CDR1 LGHNA and CDR2 YNFKEQ.

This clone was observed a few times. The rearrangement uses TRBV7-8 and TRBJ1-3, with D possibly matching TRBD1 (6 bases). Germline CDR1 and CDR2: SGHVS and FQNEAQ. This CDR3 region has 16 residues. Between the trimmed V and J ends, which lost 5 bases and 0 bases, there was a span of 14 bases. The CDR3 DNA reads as TGTGCCAGCAGCACCGCGGGACATCGCTCTGGAAACACCATATATTTT. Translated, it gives CASSTAGHRSGNTIYF.

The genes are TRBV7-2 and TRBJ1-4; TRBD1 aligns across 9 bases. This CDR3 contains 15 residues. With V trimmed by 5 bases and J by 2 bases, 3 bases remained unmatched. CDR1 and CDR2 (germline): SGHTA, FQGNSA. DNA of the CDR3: TGTGCCAGCAGCCAGGGACAGGGCACTAATGAAAAACTGTTTTTT. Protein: CASSQGQGTNEKLFF.

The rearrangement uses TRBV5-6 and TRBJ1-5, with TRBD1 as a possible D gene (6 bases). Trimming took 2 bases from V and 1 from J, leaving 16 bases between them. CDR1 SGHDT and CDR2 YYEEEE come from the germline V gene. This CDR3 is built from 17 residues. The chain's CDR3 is CASSLTGGGSSNQPQHF. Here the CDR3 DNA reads TGTGCCAGCAGCTTAACTGGGGGGGGCTCGAGCAATCAGCCCCAGCATTTT.